These 11 T cell receptor beta chains originate from one sample sequenced in a study of cytomegalovirus exposure and HLA in healthy donors. The PCR ran on 60 Vbeta and 13 Jbeta primers. The data were produced by immunoSEQ multiplex PCR, yet TCRdb's version contains in-frame clones alone and is incomplete. The table has roughly 110,000 clones, approximately 80% seen once; the top ten hold approximately 1.5%. Source material: PBMCs. These receptors originate from a man between 45 and 60 years old in good health and CMV-seronegative.

The V call is TRBV9, the J call TRBJ2-1; the match to TRBD2 covers 10 bases. Germline-derived CDR1 and CDR2 are SGDLS and YYNGEE. This CDR3 has 15 residues. V dropped 1 base and J dropped 4; count of bases not matched to a gene: 2. CDR3 protein: CASSVSGGGYNEQFF. DNA of the CDR3: TGTGCCAGCAGCGTAAGCGGGGGGGGTTACAATGAGCAGTTCTTC.

The chain has TRBV11-3 and TRBJ2-1, with D possibly being TRBD2 (6 bases). V lost 5 bases, J lost 2 bases, and 10 bases lay in between. This CDR3 spans 14 amino acids. Germline CDR1 and CDR2: SGHNT and YENEEA. CDR3 region: CASSHGSTYNEQFF. CDR3 bases: TGTGCCAGCAGCCACGGGAGTACCTACAATGAGCAGTTCTTC.

The chain couples TRBV13 to TRBJ2-1, with 11 bases that match TRBD1. The CDR3 contains 16 residues. Trimming at V came to 4 bases and at J to 5 bases, leaving 7 bases not matched to a gene. CDR1 is PRHDT, CDR2 FYEKMQ, per germline (reference sequence). DNA for the CDR3: TGTGCCAGCAGCTCGGACAGGGGGCAGTTAGACAATGAGCAGTTCTTC. It yields the protein CASSSDRGQLDNEQFF.

The CDR3 bases are TGTGCCAGCAGTGAAGCGCGACAGCTGAACACTGAAGCTTTCTTT. It is translated as CASSEARQLNTEAFF. V is TRBV2 and J is TRBJ1-1, with D possibly being TRBD1 (5 bases). Trimming shortened V by 0 bases and J by 0 bases, and 8 bases separated the two germline ends. CDR1 SNHLY and CDR2 FYNNEI come from the germline V gene. The CDR3 has 15 residues.

This chain joins TRBV7-9 and TRBJ2-7; D may be TRBD1 (5 bases). This CDR3 has 14 residues. The V gene's germline CDR1 is SEHNR and CDR2 FQNEAQ (reference sequence). V gave up 1 base and J gave up 3 bases, with 10 bases separating them. The CDR3 here is CASSLVPTVYEQYF. Here the CDR3 DNA reads TGTGCCAGCAGCTTAGTACCGACAGTCTACGAGCAGTACTTC.

The V gene is TRBV5-4, the J gene TRBJ2-2; 8 nucleotides line up with TRBD1. Germline V gives CDR1 SGHNT, CDR2 YYREEE (reference sequence). The CDR3 loop spans 14 amino acids. Unmatched junction bases numbered 4, after V lost 4 bases and J lost 5 bases. The CDR3 nucleotides are TGTGCCAGCAGCGCTAACAGGGGGACCGGGGAGCTGTTTTTT. Its translation is CASSANRGTGELFF. The full variable domain, completed using reference TRBV5-4 and TRBJ2-2, is ETGVTQSPTHLIKTRGQQVTLRCSSQSGHNTVSWYQQALGQGPQFIFQYYREEENGRGNFPPRFSGLQFPNYSSELNVNALELDDSALYLCASSANRGTGELFFGEGSRLTVL.

The rearrangement uses TRBV19 and TRBJ1-1, with a possible D match to TRBD1 (6 bases). The CDR3 extends over 15 amino acids. The ends were cut back, 4 bases at V and 5 bases at J, with 17 bases in the middle. The germline V gene encodes CDR1 LNHDA and CDR2 SQIVND (reference sequence). CDR3 sequence: CASSTPRGGGTEAFF. As DNA, the CDR3 is TGTGCCAGTAGTACTCCTCGAGGGGGAGGGACTGAAGCTTTCTTT.

The gene calls are TRBV25-1 and TRBJ1-1; D may be TRBD1 (5 bases). The CDR3 has 15 residues. Germline CDR1 is MGHDK and CDR2 is SYGVNS. Trimming took 6 bases from V and 2 from J, leaving 16 bases between them. CDR3 residues: CASSQTGGPNTEAFF. The CDR3 nucleotides are TGTGCCAGCAGCCAAACCGGGGGACCCAACACTGAAGCTTTCTTT.

The gene calls are TRBV30 and TRBJ1-5; D is uncertain. V was trimmed by 4 bases and J by 4 bases, leaving 11 bases between them. Germline V gene sequence: CDR1 GTSNPN, CDR2 SVGIG (reference sequence). This CDR3 has 13 amino acids. CDR3 in amino acids: CAWKSQANQPQHF. In nucleotides, the CDR3 is TGTGCCTGGAAAAGCCAGGCGAATCAGCCCCAGCATTTT.

The count of this clone is one. The CDR3 reads CASSLGQGGSPLHF. CDR3 bases: TGCGCCAGCAGCCTTGGACAGGGAGGTTCACCCCTCCACTTT. The chain uses TRBV4-3 and TRBJ1-6; 8 nucleotides align to TRBD1. This CDR3 has 14 residues. The V and J ends lost 4 bases and 9 bases, in that order; junction bases with no gene match: 5. Germline V gene lookup returns CDR1 LGHNA and CDR2 YSLEER.

The chain couples TRBV11-2 to TRBJ1-2; no clear D. Germline V CDR1 and CDR2: SGHAT, FQNNGV. The CDR3 consists of 14 residues. Trimming took off 5 bases at V and 2 bases at J, with 12 bases between the two ends. CDR3 amino acids: CASSAADGNYGYTF. The CDR3 nucleotides read TGTGCCAGCAGCGCTGCAGACGGGAACTATGGCTACACCTTC.